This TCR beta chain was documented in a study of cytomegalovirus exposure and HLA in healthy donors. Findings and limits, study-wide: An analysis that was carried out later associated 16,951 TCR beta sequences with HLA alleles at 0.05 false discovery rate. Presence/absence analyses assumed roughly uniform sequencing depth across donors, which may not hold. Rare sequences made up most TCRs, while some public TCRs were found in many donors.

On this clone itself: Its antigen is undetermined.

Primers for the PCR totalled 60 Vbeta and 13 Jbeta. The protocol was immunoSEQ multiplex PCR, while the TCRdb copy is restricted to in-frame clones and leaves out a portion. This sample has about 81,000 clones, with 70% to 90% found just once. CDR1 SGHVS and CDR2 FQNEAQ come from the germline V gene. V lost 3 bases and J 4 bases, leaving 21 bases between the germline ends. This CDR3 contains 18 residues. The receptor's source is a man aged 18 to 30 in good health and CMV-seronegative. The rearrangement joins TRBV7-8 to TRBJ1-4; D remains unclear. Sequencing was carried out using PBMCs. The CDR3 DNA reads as TGTGCCAGCAGCTTCGCCCCAAGAAGGGCGGGATATAATGAAAAACTGTTTTTT. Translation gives CASSFAPRRAGYNEKLFF.